This TCR beta chain appears in the sequencing data of a study of Tregs in tolerant kidney transplant recipients (dated 2019 in TCRdb). Describing the broader study: TCRbeta sequencing was used in the study to identify donor-specific regulatory T cells before combined kidney and bone marrow transplantation, and the identified cells were then tracked after transplant. TCRbeta repertoire sequencing was used in 3 healthy controls to compare several methods for expanding Tregs specific for an allogeneic donor. Summary of the overall study and its limitations: Expanding Tregs with activated donor B cells appeared to identify the most biologically relevant and donor-specific TCRbeta repertoire. Biological reproducibility was not examined directly, but technical replication error appeared to be minimal. Because the study included only a small number of patients, the results must be confirmed in larger populations and under other immunosuppression protocols.

Thawed PBMCs were FACS-sorted into unstimulated Tregs (CD4+CD25+CD127-), CD4+ non-Tregs (CD4+CD25-), CD4 cells and CD8 cells. Healthy control blood came either as purchased buffy coats or from healthy volunteers. Healthy control blood was processed to PBMCs with a Ficoll density gradient and then cryopreserved, whereas patient PBMCs were collected both before and after transplant. For TCRbeta CDR3 sequencing, genomic DNA was extracted from sorted cells using the QIAGEN DNeasy Blood and Tissue Kit. High-throughput TCRbeta CDR3 sequencing, which included PCR amplification with bias correction and internal controls, was done commercially through immunoSEQ. The study's own analysis went as follows. Unique productive TCRbeta sequences were defined by CDR3 nucleotide sequence when primers matched and otherwise by CDR3 amino acid sequence together with Vbeta and Jbeta genes. As a correction for sorting error, sequences shared between sorted populations at a frequency ratio of 2:1 or less were discarded, and the remaining shared sequences were assigned to the higher population. A sequence counted as donor-reactive if, in CFSE-low cells, the sequence had a frequency of at least 0.01% and was expanded at least 5-fold compared with unstimulated cells. Repertoire divergence was quantified by Jensen-Shannon divergence calculated from the top 100 TCRbeta sequences ranked by frequency. For samples with multiple sequencing runs, sorting error was corrected in each run separately before the runs were combined. TCRdb's version of the immuneACCESS table is confined to in-frame rearrangements and falls short of the full clone set. An unresolved V gene accounts for under half of the shortfall where checked; the remainder is of unknown origin. V and J calls and clone size are those listed in that table; D and trimming were worked out from the DNA. The sample table shows around 52,000 clones, and more than 70% are seen once. The top ten hold 4% to 6.5% of the sample.

This clone was picked up a small number of times. Its antigen remains undetermined. The input lacks base qualities; no much larger clone sits a single base away. Trimming leaves V shorter by 6 bases and J shorter by 4 bases, with the junction holding 4 bases beyond the gene matches. The CDR3 runs 14 amino acids, cysteine and phenylalanine included. The CDR3 DNA has 42 bases and is translated from base 1. CDR1 and CDR2 (ENHRY, SYGVKD) derive from the germline V gene. This clonotype originated in a human donor in good health. Sequenced: CD4+ T cells from blood. Recombination connected TRBV10-3 to TRBJ2-3, with TRBD1 identical over 10 junction bases. The bases read TGTGCCATCAGCGGACAGGGGGAATCAGATACGCAGTATTTT. This yields the protein CAISGQGESDTQYF.